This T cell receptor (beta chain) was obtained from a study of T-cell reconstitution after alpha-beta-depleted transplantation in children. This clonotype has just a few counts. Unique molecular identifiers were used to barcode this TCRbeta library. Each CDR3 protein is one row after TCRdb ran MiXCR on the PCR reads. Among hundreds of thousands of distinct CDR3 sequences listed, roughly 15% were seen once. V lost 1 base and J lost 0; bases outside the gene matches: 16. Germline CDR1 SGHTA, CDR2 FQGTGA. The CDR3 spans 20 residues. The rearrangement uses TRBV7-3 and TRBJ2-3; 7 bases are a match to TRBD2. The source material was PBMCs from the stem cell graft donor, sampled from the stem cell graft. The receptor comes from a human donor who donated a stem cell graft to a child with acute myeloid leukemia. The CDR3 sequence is CASSLRWERGRPFSTDTQYF. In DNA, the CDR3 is TGTGCCAGCAGCTTAAGGTGGGAGCGGGGCCGACCCTTTAGCACAGATACGCAGTATTTT.